The sequence of this T cell receptor beta chain was determined in a study of CD8 T cells in ankylosing spondylitis. V dropped 1 base and J dropped 0 bases, with 6 bases sitting between them. CDR3 length: 14 amino acids. This clonotype has at least ten counts. Its target is not known. Overall study results and limits: Disease-associated clonotypes exhibited CD8+ identity and were relatively infrequent in peripheral blood. Seemingly distinctive of ankylosing spondylitis blood was a TCR beta motif formed by eight highly homologous variants. Significantly higher representation of disease-linked clones was reported for matched ankylosing spondylitis synovial fluid. Earlier work had already found some motif variants in reactive arthritis synovial fluid and blood.

Quantitative 5'-RACE was performed with molecular barcodes, and it yielded the TCR beta libraries. TCRdb redid the calling of the 5' RACE reads with MiXCR, one entry per CDR3 protein. This sample carries approximately 500,000 distinct CDR3 sequences, roughly 13% of them seen once, and the ten largest clones take 6.8%. Sequencing was carried out using blood, either unsorted or a sorted T cell fraction (not recorded which). This receptor was taken from a male donor with ankylosing spondylitis. This rearrangement joins TRBV12-3 or TRBV12-4 to TRBJ2-5; D unresolved. The CDR3 DNA is TGTGCCAGCAGTTTAGTCTCCTACCAAGAGACCCAGTACTTC. Translation: CASSLVSYQETQYF.